This T cell receptor (beta chain) was documented in a study of shared clonotypes between healthy human individuals. Study-wide results and limits: In general, naive subsets displayed greater estimated richness than memory subsets did.

The germline CDR1 and CDR2 sequences are MNHEY and SMNVEV (reference sequence). This CDR3 is 16 amino acids long. After removal of 2 bases from V and 9 bases from J, the junction contained 6 bases not matched to a gene. Notes on this clone: As yet, its antigen is unknown.

Method: immunoSEQ multiplex PCR; TCRdb's copy keeps in-frame clones and lacks some. The table has some 2 million clones, roughly 94% seen once. CD45RO-negative, CCR7-positively selected cells formed the naive CD8 fraction, excluding terminally differentiated effector memory CD45RA+ cells. All donors qualified as healthy HIV-negative adults and had experienced no recent acute infections or vaccinations. Material for sequencing was naive CD8+ T cells sorted from blood. This chain uses TRBV27 with TRBJ1-6, with TRBD1 matching over 11 bases. This receptor was identified in a man in his late teens or twenties in good health. This CDR3 reads CASSLGPGTGGSPLHF. Written as DNA, the CDR3 is TGTGCCAGCAGTTTAGGACCCGGGACAGGGGGTTCACCCCTCCACTTT.